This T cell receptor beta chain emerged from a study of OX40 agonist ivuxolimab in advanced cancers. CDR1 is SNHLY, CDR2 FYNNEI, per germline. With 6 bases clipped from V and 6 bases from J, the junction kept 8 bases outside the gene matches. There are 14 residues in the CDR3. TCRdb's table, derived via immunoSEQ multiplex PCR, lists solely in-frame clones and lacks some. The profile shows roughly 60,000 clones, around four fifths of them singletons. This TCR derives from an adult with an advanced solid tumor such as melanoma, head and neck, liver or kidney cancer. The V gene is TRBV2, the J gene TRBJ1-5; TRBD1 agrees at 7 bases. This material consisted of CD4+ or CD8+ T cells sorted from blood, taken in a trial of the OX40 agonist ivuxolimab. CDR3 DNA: TGTGCCAGCAGAAGACAGGGTGGCGTTCAGCCCCAGCATTTT. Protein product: CASRRQGGVQPQHF.